A few counts support the clone carrying this TCR beta chain. Antigen unknown. This entry belongs to a study of regulatory T cells in long-lasting Graves disease. Whole-study results and caveats: Exclusively peripheral blood, rather than thyroid tissue, was studied.

The time point: newly diagnosed GD, antithyroid drugs for less than 3 months. The TCR library was prepared using RNA isolated from PBMCs. For TCR beta, libraries came from iRepertoire HTBI primers and Arm-PCR of CDR3 regions. In TCRdb, the multiplex PCR reads were re-called with MiXCR into one record per CDR3 protein. Of some 500,000 distinct CDR3 sequences in the sample, 15% to 20% were seen once. The CDR3 totals 15 residues. V shed 0 bases and J shed 0 bases, with 9 bases lying between them. Looked up from germline, CDR1 is MGHRA and CDR2 is YSYEKL. These same records also appear under a second study, on T cells in Graves' hyperthyroidism and ophthalmopathy. That study reports: Patients aged 18 to 65 had newly diagnosed hyperthyroidism of under 2 months' duration. It was a median roughly 6.5 months before onset that the model predicted ophthalmopathy.

This receptor was obtained from a woman in her forties or fifties with Graves disease. The chain has TRBV4-1 and TRBJ2-7; D not resolved. The specimen comprised peripheral blood mononuclear cells (PBMCs), sampled at new diagnosis, from a patient treated with antithyroid drugs. CDR3 residues: CASSQEGGSSYEQYF. The CDR3 DNA reads as TGCGCCAGCAGCCAAGAAGGTGGAAGCTCCTACGAGCAGTACTTC.